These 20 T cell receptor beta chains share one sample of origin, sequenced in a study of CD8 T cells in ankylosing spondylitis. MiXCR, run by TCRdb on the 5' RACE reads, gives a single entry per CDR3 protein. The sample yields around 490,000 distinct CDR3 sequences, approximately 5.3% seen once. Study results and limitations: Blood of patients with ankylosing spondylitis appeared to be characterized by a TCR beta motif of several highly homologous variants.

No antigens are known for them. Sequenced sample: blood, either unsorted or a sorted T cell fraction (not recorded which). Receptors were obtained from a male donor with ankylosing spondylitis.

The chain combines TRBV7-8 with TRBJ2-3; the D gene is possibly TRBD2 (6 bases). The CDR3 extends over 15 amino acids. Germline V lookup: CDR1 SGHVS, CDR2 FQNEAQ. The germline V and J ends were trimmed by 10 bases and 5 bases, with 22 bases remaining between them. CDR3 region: CATTVGRQMRDTQYF. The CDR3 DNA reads TGTGCCACCACTGTCGGGAGACAGATGCGAGATACGCAGTATTTT.

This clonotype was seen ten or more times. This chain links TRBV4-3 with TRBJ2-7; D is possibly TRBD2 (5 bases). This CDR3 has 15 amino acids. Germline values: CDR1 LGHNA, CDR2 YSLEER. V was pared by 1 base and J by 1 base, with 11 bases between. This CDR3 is CASSQGNTGSYEQYF. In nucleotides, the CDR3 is TGCGCCAGCAGCCAAGGGAATACGGGGTCCTACGAGCAGTACTTC.

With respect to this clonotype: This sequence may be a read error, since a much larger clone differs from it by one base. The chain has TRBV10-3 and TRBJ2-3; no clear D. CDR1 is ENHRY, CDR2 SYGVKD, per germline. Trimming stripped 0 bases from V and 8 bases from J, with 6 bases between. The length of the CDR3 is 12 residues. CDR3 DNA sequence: TGTGCCATCAGTGAGTCTAAAGCTACGCAGTATTTT. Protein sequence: CAISESKATQYF.

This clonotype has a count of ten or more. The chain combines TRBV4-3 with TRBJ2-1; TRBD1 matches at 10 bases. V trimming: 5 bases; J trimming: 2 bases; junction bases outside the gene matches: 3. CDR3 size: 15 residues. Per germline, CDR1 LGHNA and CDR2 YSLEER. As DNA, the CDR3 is TGCGCCAGCAGCAAGACAGGGGGCACCTACAATGAGCAGTTCTTC. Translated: CASSKTGGTYNEQFF.

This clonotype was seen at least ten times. The CDR3, as DNA: TGCGCCAGCAGTAAAAGACTAGGGGGTACCACAGATACGCAGTATTTT. Translated: CASSKRLGGTTDTQYF. The V call is TRBV10-1, the J call TRBJ2-3; D could derive from TRBD1 or TRBD2 (6 bases each). In germline, CDR1 is WNHNN, CDR2 SYGVQD (reference sequence). The CDR3 spans 16 residues. V was cut by 5 bases and J by 2 bases, with 17 bases left in between.

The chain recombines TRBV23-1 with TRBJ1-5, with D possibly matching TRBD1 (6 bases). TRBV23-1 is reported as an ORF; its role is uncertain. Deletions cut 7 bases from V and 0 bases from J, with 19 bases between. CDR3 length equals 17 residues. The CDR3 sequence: CASTPFEDSPSNQPQHF. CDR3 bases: TGCGCCAGCACCCCTTTCGAGGACAGTCCTAGCAATCAGCCCCAGCATTTT.

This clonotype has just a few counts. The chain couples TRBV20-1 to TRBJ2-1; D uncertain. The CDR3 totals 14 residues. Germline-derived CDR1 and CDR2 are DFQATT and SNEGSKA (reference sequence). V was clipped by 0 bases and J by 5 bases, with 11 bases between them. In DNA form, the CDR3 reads TGCAGTGCTAGAGATTTGGGTAGAAACAATGAGCAGTTCTTC. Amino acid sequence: CSARDLGRNNEQFF.

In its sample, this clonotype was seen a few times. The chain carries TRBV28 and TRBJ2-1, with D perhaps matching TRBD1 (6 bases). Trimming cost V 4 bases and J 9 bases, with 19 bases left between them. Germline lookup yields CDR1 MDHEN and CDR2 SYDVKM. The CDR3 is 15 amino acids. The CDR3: CASSSSYYREREQFF. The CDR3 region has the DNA TGTGCCAGCAGTTCCAGCTATTACAGGGAACGTGAGCAGTTCTTC.

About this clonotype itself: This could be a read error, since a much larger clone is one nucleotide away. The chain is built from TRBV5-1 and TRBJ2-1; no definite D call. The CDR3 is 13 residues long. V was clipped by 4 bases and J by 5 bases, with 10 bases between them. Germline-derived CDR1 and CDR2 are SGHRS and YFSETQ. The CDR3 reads CASSTEPNNEQFF. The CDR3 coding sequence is TGCGCCAGCAGCACGGAACCCAACAATGAGCAGTTCTTC.

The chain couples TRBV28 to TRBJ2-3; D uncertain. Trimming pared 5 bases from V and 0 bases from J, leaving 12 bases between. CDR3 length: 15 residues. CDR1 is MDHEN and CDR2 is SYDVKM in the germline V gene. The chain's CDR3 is CASSTIRLSTDTQYF. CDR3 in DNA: TGTGCCAGCAGTACGATTCGCCTTAGCACAGATACGCAGTATTTT.

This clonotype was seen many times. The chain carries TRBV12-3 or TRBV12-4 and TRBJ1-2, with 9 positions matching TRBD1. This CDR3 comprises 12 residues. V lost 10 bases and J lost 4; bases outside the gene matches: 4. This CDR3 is CATVDRGYGYTF. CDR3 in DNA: TGTGCCACCGTGGACAGGGGCTATGGCTACACCTTC.

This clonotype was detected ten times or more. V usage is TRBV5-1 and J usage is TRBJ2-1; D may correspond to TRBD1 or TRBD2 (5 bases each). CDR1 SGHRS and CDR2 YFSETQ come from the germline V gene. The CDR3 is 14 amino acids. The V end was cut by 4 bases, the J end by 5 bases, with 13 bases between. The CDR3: CASSPGRDDNEQFF. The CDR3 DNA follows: TGCGCCAGCAGCCCGGGACGGGATGACAATGAGCAGTTCTTC.

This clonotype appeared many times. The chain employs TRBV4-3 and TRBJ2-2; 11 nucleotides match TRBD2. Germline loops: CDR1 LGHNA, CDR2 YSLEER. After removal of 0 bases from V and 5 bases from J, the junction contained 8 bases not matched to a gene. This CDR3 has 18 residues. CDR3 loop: CASSQDLLAGVKTGELFF. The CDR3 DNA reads TGCGCCAGCAGCCAAGATTTACTAGCGGGAGTAAAGACCGGGGAGCTGTTTTTT.

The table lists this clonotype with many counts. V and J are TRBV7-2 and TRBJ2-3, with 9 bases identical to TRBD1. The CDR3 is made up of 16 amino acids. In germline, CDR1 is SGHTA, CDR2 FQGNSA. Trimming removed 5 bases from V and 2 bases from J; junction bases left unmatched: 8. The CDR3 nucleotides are TGTGCCAGCAGCCCTAAGACAGGGGGGGACACAGATACGCAGTATTTT. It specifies CASSPKTGGDTDTQYF. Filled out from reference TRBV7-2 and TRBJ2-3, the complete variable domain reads GAGVSQSPSNKVTEKGKDVELRCDPISGHTALYWYRQSLGQGLEFLIYFQGNSAPDKSGLPSDRFSAERTGGSVSTLTIQRTQQEDSAVYLCASSPKTGGDTDTQYFGPGTRLTVL.

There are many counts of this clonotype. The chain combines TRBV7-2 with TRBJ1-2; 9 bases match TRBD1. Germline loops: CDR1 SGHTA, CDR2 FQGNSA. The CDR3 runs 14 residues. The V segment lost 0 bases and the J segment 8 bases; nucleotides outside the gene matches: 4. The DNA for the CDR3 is TGTGCCAGCAGCTTAGCACAGGGGGCGCGGGGCTACACCTTC. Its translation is CASSLAQGARGYTF.

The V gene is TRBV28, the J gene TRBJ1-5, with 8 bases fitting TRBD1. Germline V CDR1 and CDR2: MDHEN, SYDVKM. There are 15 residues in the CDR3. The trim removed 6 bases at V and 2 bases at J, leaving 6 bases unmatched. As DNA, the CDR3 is TGTGCCAGCAGGCCCTTGGACAGGGGCAATCAGCCCCAGCATTTT. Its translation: CASRPLDRGNQPQHF.

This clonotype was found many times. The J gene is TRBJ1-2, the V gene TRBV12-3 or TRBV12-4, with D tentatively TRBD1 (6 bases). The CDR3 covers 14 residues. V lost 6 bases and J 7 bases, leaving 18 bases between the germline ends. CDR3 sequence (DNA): TGTGCCAGCAGCCACGATACAGGGAAGGCTGGCTACACCTTC. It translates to CASSHDTGKAGYTF.

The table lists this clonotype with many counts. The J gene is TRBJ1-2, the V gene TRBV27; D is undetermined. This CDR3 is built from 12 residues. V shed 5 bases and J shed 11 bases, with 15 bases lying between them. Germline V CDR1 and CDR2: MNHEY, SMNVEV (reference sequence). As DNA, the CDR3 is TGTGCCAGCAGTCCAAGGGCCGGGCCGTACACCTTC. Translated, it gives CASSPRAGPYTF.

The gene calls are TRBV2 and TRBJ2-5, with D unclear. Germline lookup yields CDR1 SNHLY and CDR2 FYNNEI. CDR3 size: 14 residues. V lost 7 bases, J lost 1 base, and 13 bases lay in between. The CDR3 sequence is CASKVPGFQETQYF. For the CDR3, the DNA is TGTGCCAGCAAGGTTCCAGGATTCCAAGAGACCCAGTACTTC. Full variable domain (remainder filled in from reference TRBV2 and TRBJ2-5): EPEVTQTPSHQVTQMGQEVILRCVPISNHLYFYWYRQILGQKVEFLVSFYNNEISEKSEIFDDQFSVERPDGSNFTLKIRSTKLEDSAMYFCASKVPGFQETQYFGPGTRLLVL.

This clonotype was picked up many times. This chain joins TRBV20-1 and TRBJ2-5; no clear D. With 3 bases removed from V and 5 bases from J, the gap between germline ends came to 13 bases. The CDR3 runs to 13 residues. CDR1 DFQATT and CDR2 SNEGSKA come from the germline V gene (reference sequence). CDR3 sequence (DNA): TGCAGTGCTAGCTACCGGGCCTTGGAGACCCAGTACTTC. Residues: CSASYRALETQYF.